This T cell receptor (beta chain) was captured in a study of blood T cell repertoires in COVID-19. Study overall: Samples representing acute and convalescent COVID-19 were sourced from the United States, Italy and Spain. PBMCs, B-cell-depleted T cells, or T cells provided the cDNA or gDNA that made up the material.

Source study methods: For nucleated cells, counts were estimated from reference gene primer amplification. Generated by immunoSEQ multiplex PCR, the TCRdb table keeps only in-frame clones and is missing some. D and trimming were read from the DNA, whereas the V and J calls and clone size are those reported in that table. The sample lists around 180,000 clones; approximately 89% were seen once. Sequencing was performed on peripheral blood. This TCR was sampled from a man between 35 and 55 years old with active or convalescent COVID-19.

The CDR3 loop is CASRRISFETGFYEQYF. As DNA, the CDR3 is TGTGCCAGCAGGCGAATCTCTTTCGAGACTGGCTTCTACGAGCAGTACTTC. The chain recombines TRBV6-6 with TRBJ2-7; no definite D call. Germline V CDR1 and CDR2: MNHNY, SVGAGI (reference sequence). The CDR3 has 17 residues. Trimming shortened V by 6 bases and J by 3 bases, and 24 bases separated the two germline ends.